Below are 22 T cell receptor beta chains sequenced from a single sample in a study of radiation and T cells in renal cell carcinoma. Assay: immunoSEQ multiplex PCR; the TCRdb copy retains only in-frame clones and omits some. The sample carries around 16,000 clones, 50% recorded once. The treatment was: 15 Gy SBRT to primary tumor, nephrectomy 4 weeks later. The sample was tumor tissue, taken from a patient whose treatment included radiotherapy and nephrectomy. All receptors come from a woman aged 60 to 75 with renal cell carcinoma.

V and J are TRBV10-3 and TRBJ1-2; no firm D call. The V gene lost 5 bases and the J gene lost 7 bases, with 11 bases spanning the gap. CDR1 and CDR2 (germline): ENHRY, SYGVKD. The length of the CDR3 is 12 residues. In DNA form, the CDR3 reads TGTGCCATCAGTCTGGAGGGTCTTGGCTACACCTTC. It is translated as CAISLEGLGYTF.

This chain uses TRBV30 with TRBJ2-7; 9 bases line up with TRBD2. V gave up 0 bases and J gave up 2 bases; unmatched junction bases: 11. Germline-derived CDR1 and CDR2 are GTSNPN and SVGIG (reference sequence). The CDR3 runs 17 residues. CDR3 DNA: TGTGCCTGGAGTGTAAGGAATGGCGGGAGGGGGGCCTACGAGCAGTACTTC. This codes for CAWSVRNGGRGAYEQYF.

In this sample, this clone turned up a few times. The rearrangement joins TRBV7-6 to TRBJ2-7; 9 bases align to TRBD1. Germline V gene sequence: CDR1 SGHVS, CDR2 FNYEAQ. Trimming at V came to 4 bases and at J to 6 bases, leaving 10 bases not matched to a gene. CDR3 size: 15 residues. CDR3 region: CASSSGDRAAGEQYF. CDR3 DNA: TGTGCCAGCAGCTCCGGGGACAGGGCGGCCGGCGAGCAGTACTTC.

The gene calls are TRBV5-1 and TRBJ2-1; 13 nucleotides line up with TRBD2. From germline, CDR1 is SGHRS and CDR2 YFSETQ. The CDR3 covers 15 residues. The J segment lost 6 bases and the V segment lost 7 bases, leaving 7 bases of the junction unmatched. As DNA, the CDR3 is TGCGCCAGCGGCACCGGGACTAGCGGGGCCAATGAGCAGTTCTTC. Translating gives CASGTGTSGANEQFF.

The V gene is TRBV7-9, the J gene TRBJ1-2; D is possibly TRBD1 (5 bases). Germline CDR1 SEHNR, CDR2 FQNEAQ (reference sequence). The CDR3 is 15 amino acids. Trimming stripped 6 bases from V and 1 base from J, with 15 bases between. The CDR3 sequence: CASRRGEGNNYGYTF. In DNA, the CDR3 is TGTGCCAGCAGACGCGGGGAGGGGAATAACTATGGCTACACCTTC.

V is TRBV5-4 and J is TRBJ2-7; no clear D. In germline, CDR1 is SGHNT, CDR2 YYREEE (reference sequence). Trimming stripped 3 bases from V and 2 bases from J, with 6 bases between. The CDR3 sequence is 12 residues long. The CDR3 DNA sequence: TGTGCCAGCAGCTCAAGTGCCTACGAGCAGTACTTC. Translating it yields CASSSSAYEQYF.

The gene calls are TRBV5-1 and TRBJ2-1; D is ambiguous. Looked up from germline, CDR1 is SGHRS and CDR2 is YFSETQ. The V end lost 0 bases, the J end lost 2 bases, and 9 bases lay between the germline ends. The CDR3 runs 15 residues. CDR3 coding DNA: TGCGCCAGCAGCTTGGCTATGGGCACCTACAATGAGCAGTTCTTC. Protein sequence: CASSLAMGTYNEQFF.

A few counts support this clone. CDR3 DNA: TGTGCCAGCAGCTTAGGTCCAGGACCCTACGAGCAGTACTTC. It yields the protein CASSLGPGPYEQYF. The chain carries TRBV7-2 and TRBJ2-7; D remains ambiguous. Germline-derived CDR1 and CDR2 are SGHTA and FQGNSA. This CDR3 contains 14 residues. Trimming took 1 base from V and 2 from J, leaving 9 bases between them.

The rearrangement links TRBV6-1 to TRBJ2-7, with D maybe TRBD2 (5 bases). This CDR3 region has 11 residues. V lost 6 bases and J lost 2, with 5 bases in between. Germline CDR1 is MNHNS and CDR2 is SASEGT. The CDR3 loop reads CASSGAYEQYF. The CDR3 coding sequence is TGTGCCAGCAGCGGGGCCTACGAGCAGTACTTC.

This clone was counted only a few times. V is TRBV6-1 and J is TRBJ1-2; D is ambiguous. With 7 bases removed from V and 3 bases from J, the gap between germline ends came to 18 bases. This CDR3 comprises 15 residues. Germline CDR1 MNHNS, CDR2 SASEGT. CDR3 sequence (DNA): TGTGCCAGCACCCCGAGCCGGGGAAATTACTATGGCTACACCTTC. Its protein is CASTPSRGNYYGYTF.

The chain carries TRBV5-4 and TRBJ1-3; no firm D call. The CDR3 has 15 residues. CDR1 is SGHNT and CDR2 is YYREEE in the germline V gene (reference sequence). V gave up 2 bases and J gave up 4 bases, with 13 bases separating them. The CDR3 loop reads CASSFMSGRGNTIYF. CDR3 DNA sequence: TGTGCCAGCAGCTTCATGTCGGGGAGGGGAAACACCATATATTTT.

This clone was seen a few times. The chain couples TRBV7-3 to TRBJ2-2; D uncertain. Trimming took 1 base from V and 2 from J, leaving 11 bases between them. From germline, CDR1 is SGHTA and CDR2 FQGTGA. This CDR3 is 16 amino acids long. The CDR3 sequence: CASSLNSVGNTGELFF. CDR3 nucleotide sequence: TGTGCCAGCAGCTTAAACTCCGTCGGAAACACCGGGGAGCTGTTTTTT.

The CDR3 region is CASSETGYEQYF. For the CDR3, the DNA is TGTGCCAGCAGTGAGACCGGGTACGAGCAGTACTTC. This chain joins TRBV6-1 and TRBJ2-7; D call uncertain. Per the germline V gene, CDR1 is MNHNS and CDR2 is SASEGT. V was clipped by 3 bases and J by 4 bases, with 7 bases between them. This CDR3 region has 12 residues.

This clone counts as medium-sized. The chain is built from TRBV5-1 and TRBJ1-1, with D unresolved. V was trimmed by 0 bases and J by 0 bases, leaving 3 bases between them. The V gene's germline CDR1 is SGHRS and CDR2 YFSETQ. The CDR3 contains 13 residues. The CDR3 sequence: CASSLDVNTEAFF. In DNA, the CDR3 is TGCGCCAGCAGCTTGGACGTGAACACTGAAGCTTTCTTT.

The V gene is TRBV11-1, the J gene TRBJ2-2; a possible D gene is TRBD2 (5 bases). Per germline, CDR1 SGHAT and CDR2 FQDESV (reference sequence). This CDR3 region has 14 residues. Trimming cost V 6 bases and J 1 base, with 9 bases left between them. CDR3 amino acids: CASRSGGNTGELFF. In nucleotides, the CDR3 is TGTGCCAGCAGAAGTGGAGGGAACACCGGGGAGCTGTTTTTT.

The rearrangement uses TRBV2 and TRBJ1-5, with D hard to call. CDR3 length: 13 residues. V lost 8 bases and J 4 bases, leaving 12 bases between the germline ends. Germline V gene data show CDR1 as SNHLY and CDR2 as FYNNEI. CDR3 protein: CASGGDANQPQHF. The CDR3 nucleotides read TGTGCCAGCGGTGGGGATGCGAATCAGCCCCAGCATTTT.

The genes are TRBV6-1 and TRBJ1-1; 8 bases align to TRBD1. Per the germline V gene, CDR1 is MNHNS and CDR2 is SASEGT. The CDR3 is 14 amino acids. Trimming removed 3 bases from V and 7 bases from J; junction bases left unmatched: 7. CDR3 protein: CASSDPGGFGEAFF. In DNA form, the CDR3 reads TGTGCCAGCAGTGATCCAGGGGGCTTTGGTGAAGCTTTCTTT.

This clone has only a few counts. Other DNA sequences in the sample encode the same CDR3. The J gene is TRBJ2-5, the V gene TRBV19; no reliable D call. Germline V CDR1 and CDR2: LNHDA, SQIVND (reference sequence). Trimming took off 4 bases at V and 1 base at J, with 10 bases between the two ends. This CDR3 spans 14 amino acids. The CDR3 loop is CASSNGGSQETQYF. The DNA for the CDR3 is TGTGCCAGTAGTAATGGTGGCAGCCAAGAGACCCAGTACTTC.

This clone turned up a few times. The chain carries TRBV7-9 and TRBJ2-7; 7 nucleotides line up with TRBD1. Germline V gene data show CDR1 as SEHNR and CDR2 as FQNEAQ (reference sequence). After removal of 8 bases from V and 7 bases from J, the junction contained 17 bases not matched to a gene. This CDR3 has 15 residues. The DNA of the CDR3 is TGTGCCAGCGGGATGGGACAGATGTCCGGTATTGAGCAGTACTTC. It codes for CASGMGQMSGIEQYF.

This rearrangement joins TRBV7-9 to TRBJ2-7, with D perhaps matching TRBD2 (5 bases). The germline gives CDR1 SEHNR, CDR2 FQNEAQ (reference sequence). With 0 bases removed from V and 7 bases from J, the gap between germline ends came to 7 bases. The CDR3 has 12 residues. The CDR3 here is CASSLAGEEQYF. The CDR3 nucleotides read TGTGCCAGCAGCTTAGCCGGGGAGGAGCAGTACTTC.

V gene TRBV6-1 combines with J gene TRBJ2-2, with D unclear. This CDR3 has 15 residues. Germline CDR1 MNHNS, CDR2 SASEGT. Trimming left V 2 bases short and J 2 bases short, with 9 bases between. Written as DNA, the CDR3 is TGTGCCAGCAGTGAATTCCAGTCTAACACCGGGGAGCTGTTTTTT. This gives the protein CASSEFQSNTGELFF.

This clone was counted a few times. The gene calls are TRBV6-1 and TRBJ1-1, with a tentative D call TRBD1 (5 bases). The germline gives CDR1 MNHNS, CDR2 SASEGT. CDR3 size: 12 residues. The CDR3 bases are TGTGCTACTAGGGGAGGGAACACTGAAGCTTTCTTT. It specifies CATRGGNTEAFF.